The 12 T cell receptor beta chains reported below all come from one sample, sequenced in a study of cytomegalovirus exposure and HLA in healthy donors. The primer mix had 60 Vbeta and 13 Jbeta primers. The repertoire was sequenced with immunoSEQ multiplex PCR; TCRdb's copy has only in-frame clones and lacks some. The profile covers 150,000 to 200,000 clones, with 75% to 80% appearing a single time and approximately 3% taken by the ten largest. Sequencing was done on a sample of PBMCs. The receptors shown here come from a woman between 35 and 50 years old in good health and CMV-seronegative.

The V gene is TRBV7-9, the J gene TRBJ1-5, with 9 bases identical to TRBD1. CDR3 size: 19 residues. With 4 bases clipped from V and 4 bases from J, the junction kept 17 bases outside the gene matches. Germline lookup yields CDR1 SEHNR and CDR2 FQNEAQ (reference sequence). CDR3 sequence (DNA): TGTGCCAGCAGCTCCCTGTCAGACAGGGGGAATCTTGAGAATCAGCCCCAGCATTTT. Amino acid sequence: CASSSLSDRGNLENQPQHF.

The V gene is TRBV4-1, the J gene TRBJ2-7, with 7 nucleotides matching TRBD2. This CDR3 region has 15 residues. The trim removed 0 bases at V and 6 bases at J, leaving 8 bases unmatched. In germline, CDR1 is MGHRA, CDR2 YSYEKL. This CDR3 reads CASSQDLWTGGEQYF. The CDR3, as DNA: TGCGCCAGCAGCCAAGATCTCTGGACGGGAGGCGAGCAGTACTTC.

This clone was picked up a small number of times. The rearrangement links TRBV12-5 to TRBJ2-1; a weak D match, TRBD1 (6 bases). The CDR3 has 13 amino acids. V was shortened by 3 bases and J by 6 bases, with 9 bases between the two germline ends. Germline lookup yields CDR1 LGHNT and CDR2 FRNRAP. CDR3 loop: CASGLQGSNEQFF. In DNA, the CDR3 is TGTGCTAGTGGTTTACAGGGTTCCAATGAGCAGTTCTTC. Using reference TRBV12-5 and TRBJ2-1 for the parts outside the CDR3, the full variable domain is DARVTQTPRHKVTEMGQEVTMRCQPILGHNTVFWYRQTMMQGLELLAYFRNRAPLDDSGMPKDRFSAEMPDATLATLKIQPSEPRDSAVYFCASGLQGSNEQFFGPGTRLTVL.

This chain uses TRBV9 with TRBJ2-3, with 10 bases identical to TRBD2. Germline assignment: CDR1 SGDLS and CDR2 YYNGEE. J was trimmed by 0 bases and V by 0 bases; bases with no gene match: 4. This CDR3 spans 17 amino acids. The DNA for the CDR3 is TGTGCCAGCAGCGTAGAGTCACTAGCGGGGAGCACAGATACGCAGTATTTT. Translation: CASSVESLAGSTDTQYF. The full variable domain, its missing parts supplied by reference TRBV9 and TRBJ2-3, is DSGVTQTPKHLITATGQRVTLRCSPRSGDLSVYWYQQSLDQGLQFLIQYYNGEERAKGNILERFSAQQFPDLHSELNLSSLELGDSALYFCASSVESLAGSTDTQYFGPGTRLTVL.

This clone has only a few counts. This chain joins TRBV19 and TRBJ1-5; D gene unclear. The CDR3 totals 15 residues. Trimming removed 5 bases from V and 4 bases from J, with 15 bases in between. CDR1 is LNHDA and CDR2 is SQIVND in the germline V gene (reference sequence). The CDR3 loop reads CASSVPGLPNQPQHF. For the CDR3, the DNA is TGTGCCAGTAGTGTACCCGGACTACCAAATCAGCCCCAGCATTTT.

The V gene is TRBV2, the J gene TRBJ1-2, with D unresolved. The CDR3 extends over 10 amino acids. In germline, CDR1 is SNHLY, CDR2 FYNNEI. With 4 bases removed from V and 8 bases from J, the gap between germline ends came to 5 bases. CDR3 DNA sequence: TGTGCCAGCAGTGTCAGGGGCTACACCTTC. This translates into CASSVRGYTF.

The chain has TRBV5-1 and TRBJ1-2; TRBD1 agrees at 7 bases. J gave up 8 bases and V 4 bases, and 8 bases lay outside the gene matches. Germline V lookup: CDR1 SGHRS, CDR2 YFSETQ. The CDR3 extends over 13 amino acids. The DNA for the CDR3 is TGCGCCAGCAGCGAACCCGGGACAGACGGCTACACCTTC. As protein: CASSEPGTDGYTF.

The chain recombines TRBV5-1 with TRBJ2-7, with D perhaps matching TRBD2 (5 bases). The V gene's germline CDR1 is SGHRS and CDR2 YFSETQ. The CDR3 sequence is 16 residues long. Between the trimmed V and J ends, which lost 0 bases and 7 bases, there was a span of 20 bases. CDR3 protein: CASSLERTNPLGEQYF. DNA for the CDR3: TGCGCCAGCAGCTTGGAGCGGACCAACCCTTTAGGGGAGCAGTACTTC.

This chain's CDR3 is CASSADSIYGYTF. Written as DNA, the CDR3 is TGCGCCAGCAGCGCGGACAGCATCTATGGCTACACCTTC. The chain links TRBV5-1 to TRBJ1-2, with D tentatively TRBD1 (6 bases). The CDR3 is 13 amino acids. Germline V gives CDR1 SGHRS, CDR2 YFSETQ. V lost 4 bases and J 4 bases, leaving 11 bases between the germline ends.

The CDR3 spells CASSEALWAGTEAFF. CDR3 coding DNA: TGTGCCAGCAGTGAAGCGCTTTGGGCCGGCACTGAAGCTTTCTTT. The rearrangement links TRBV2 to TRBJ1-1; D gene ambiguous. Trimming stripped 0 bases from V and 4 bases from J, with 12 bases between. The germline gives CDR1 SNHLY, CDR2 FYNNEI. This CDR3 has 15 amino acids.

This chain joins TRBV29-1 and TRBJ2-5; the match to TRBD2 covers 8 bases. Germline CDR1 is SQVTM and CDR2 is ANQGSEA. The CDR3 runs 12 residues. The J segment lost 7 bases and the V segment lost 7 bases, leaving 8 bases of the junction unmatched. Here the CDR3 DNA reads TGCAGCGCCGGGGGGGGGCCGGGGACCCAGTACTTC. This encodes CSAGGGPGTQYF.

This chain joins TRBV6-5 and TRBJ1-1; D remains ambiguous. The CDR3 has 13 residues. With 5 bases removed from V and 1 base from J, the gap between germline ends came to 8 bases. The V gene's germline CDR1 is MNHEY and CDR2 SVGAGI. CDR3 residues: CASSPRGNTEAFF. CDR3 DNA: TGTGCCAGCAGTCCACGGGGGAACACTGAAGCTTTCTTT.